This T cell receptor beta chain was recovered during a study of T cell responses to AZD1222 COVID-19 vaccine. Libraries were prepared by immunoSEQ multiplex PCR; TCRdb keeps only in-frame clonotypes and omits some of them. The table includes 90,000 to 120,000 clones, about 85% detected once. Germline CDR1 reads KGHSH; CDR2 reads LQKENI. There are 14 residues in the CDR3. V was pared by 6 bases and J by 2 bases, with 11 bases between. The sample was peripheral blood, taken 28 days after the second AZD1222 dose. This clonotype originated in an adult who received the AZD1222 COVID-19 vaccine. This chain uses TRBV18 with TRBJ1-5; no definite D call. CDR3 sequence: CASSLGDGNQPQHF. DNA for the CDR3: TGTGCCAGCTCCCTTGGGGATGGCAATCAGCCCCAGCATTTT.